This T cell receptor (beta chain) was retrieved from a study of blood T cell repertoires in COVID-19. Overall study context: Donors in the United States, Italy and Spain gave samples during acute or convalescent COVID-19.

The repertoire was sequenced with immunoSEQ multiplex PCR; TCRdb's copy has only in-frame clones and lacks some. This table has a few hundred thousand clones, more than 70% appearing once. From germline, CDR1 is MDHEN and CDR2 SYDVKM. The V end lost 4 bases, the J end lost 8 bases, and 14 bases lay between the germline ends. This CDR3 has 14 residues. The chain combines TRBV28 with TRBJ1-4; TRBD1 is a possible D gene (5 bases). The receptor was derived from a man in his forties or fifties in a cohort exposed to, infected with or recovered from COVID-19 (not recorded which). Sequencing input: PBMCs or T cells enriched from blood (not recorded which). CDR3 sequence (DNA): TGTGCCAGCAGTTCGGGGCTACGGGGGGAAAAACTGTTTTTT. Translating gives CASSSGLRGEKLFF.